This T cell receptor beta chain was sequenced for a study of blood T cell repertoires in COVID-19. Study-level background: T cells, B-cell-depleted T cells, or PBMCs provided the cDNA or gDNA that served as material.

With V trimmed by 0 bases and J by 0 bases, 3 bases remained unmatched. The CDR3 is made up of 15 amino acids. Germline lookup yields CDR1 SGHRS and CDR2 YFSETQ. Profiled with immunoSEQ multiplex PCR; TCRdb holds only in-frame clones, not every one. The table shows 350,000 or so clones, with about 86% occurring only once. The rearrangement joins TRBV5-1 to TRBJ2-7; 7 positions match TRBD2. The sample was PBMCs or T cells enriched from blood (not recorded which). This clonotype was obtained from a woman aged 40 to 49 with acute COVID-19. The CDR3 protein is CASSLVGGGSYEQYF. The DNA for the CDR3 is TGCGCCAGCAGCTTGGTCGGCGGGGGCTCCTACGAGCAGTACTTC.